These T cell receptor beta chains were read from a single sample in a study of blood T cell repertoires in COVID-19. Only in-frame clones appear in the TCRdb table, and some are missing; sequencing was by immunoSEQ multiplex PCR. Seen here are tens of thousands of clones, about 88% observed once, and the top ten hold approximately 12%. Material for sequencing was peripheral blood. These TCRs come from a human donor in a cohort sampled during active COVID-19. The donor label of this sample is uncertain. Each CDR3 is given without its conserved first and last residue.

V gene: TRBV5-1
J gene: TRBJ1-2
CDR3 protein: ASSFQGQGHYGYT

V gene: TRBV28
J gene: TRBJ1-1
CDR3 protein: ASSLNRGGQAF

V gene: TRBV7-8
J gene: TRBJ2-1
CDR3 protein: ASSLALGGTYNEQF

V gene: TRBV4-2
J gene: TRBJ1-2
CDR3 protein: ASSQQGNYGYT

V gene: TRBV2
J gene: TRBJ1-5
CDR3 protein: ASSEAPAVSNQPQH

V gene: TRBV7-3
J gene: TRBJ2-7
CDR3 protein: ASSLRPGTSIYEQY

V gene: TRBV29-1
J gene: TRBJ2-5
CDR3 protein: SIDRARETQY

V gene: TRBV6-1
J gene: TRBJ1-5
CDR3 protein: ASSEAFREDQPQH

V gene: TRBV28
J gene: TRBJ1-1
CDR3 protein: ASRMTGQGKTEAF

V gene: TRBV19
J gene: TRBJ2-7
CDR3 protein: ASSSRGQTYEQY

V gene: TRBV7-8
J gene: TRBJ1-5
CDR3 protein: ASSNNGNQPQH

V gene: TRBV24-1
J gene: TRBJ2-5
CDR3 protein: ATSDGSSKETQY

V gene: TRBV19
J gene: TRBJ2-1
CDR3 protein: ATIRGTSGHNEQF